What follows describes a single T cell receptor (beta chain). This sample is part of a study of blood T cell repertoires in COVID-19. Turning to the study itself: Sites across the United States, Italy and Spain contributed samples from acute and convalescent COVID-19. PBMCs, B-cell-depleted T cells, or T cells were the source of the cDNA or gDNA that made up the material.

In the original analysis: Reference gene primer amplification yielded estimated nucleated cell counts. The repertoire was sequenced with immunoSEQ multiplex PCR; TCRdb's copy has only in-frame clones and lacks some. The V and J calls and the clone size are those of that table, but D and trimming were determined from the DNA. Seen here are about 200,000 clones, 86% observed once, and the top ten hold 5% to 7%. This sequence originates from a middle-aged man with acute COVID-19. Material: PBMCs or T cells enriched from blood (not recorded which).

In nucleotides, the CDR3 is TGTGCCAGCAGGCCAACGACAGTTCGTGGCTACACCTTC. It is translated as CASRPTTVRGYTF. The chain employs TRBV6-5 and TRBJ1-2; D is possibly TRBD1 (5 bases). CDR3 length: 13 amino acids. Trimming removed 6 bases at V and 7 bases at J, with 15 bases between. Germline lookup yields CDR1 MNHEY and CDR2 SVGAGI.